This entry features one T cell receptor (beta chain) sequence. Its specificity is unknown. Germline CDR1 SNHLY, CDR2 FYNNEI. CDR3 length: 13 residues. Trimming took off 8 bases at V and 0 bases at J, with 10 bases between the two ends. This sample was included in a study of cytomegalovirus exposure and HLA in healthy donors. Study context: Some 85 million unique TCRs, all from HLA-typed donors, were included in an early release of the data. General study points: An analysis was carried out later, and it reportedly showed fewer N-insertions in an Asian-associated ancestry cluster than the approximately 670-donor mean. Sequencing probably produced one cluster of sequence variants that were highly shared.

Researchers ran the PCR with 60 Vbeta and 13 Jbeta primers. TCRdb keeps only in-frame clones here, not all; method: immunoSEQ multiplex PCR. The sample gives 85,000 to 120,000 clones, roughly four fifths of which show up once; roughly 3.9% is in the top ten. The specimen sequenced was PBMCs. The V gene is TRBV2, the J gene TRBJ1-1; no clear D. The source is a man in his 60s in good health and CMV-seronegative. The CDR3 DNA follows: TGTGCCAGCCAACCGGAGATGAACACTGAAGCTTTCTTT. It translates to CASQPEMNTEAFF.